This passage covers 27 T cell receptor beta chains from one sample sequenced in a study of T cells in Graves' hyperthyroidism and ophthalmopathy (dated by TCRdb to about 2019). Libraries were built with multiplex PCR. Sequencing relied on an Illumina HiSeq 2000. Amplification of TCR beta CDR3 regions was carried out from RNA transcripts. A first-round RT-PCR of the TCR CDR3 used the HTBI primer set with the Qiagen OneStep RT-PCR kit. Starting from the raw public reads, TCRdb applied fastp trimming at Q25, assembled clones with MiXCR and retained in-frame beta chains. Rows merge per CDR3 protein into single entries with the most common DNA and genes. Within this sample are some 580,000 distinct CDR3 sequences, with about 16% of them counted one time only. Less than 3.5% of the sample goes to the ten largest clones. The sequencing input was blood. The source of these receptors is a woman aged 40-49 years with Graves' ophthalmopathy.

This clonotype was recorded at least ten times. This chain uses TRBV29-1 with TRBJ2-2; 9 bases align to TRBD2. The CDR3 length is 16 residues. Germline loops: CDR1 SQVTM, CDR2 ANQGSEA. V trimming: 6 bases; J trimming: 0 bases; junction bases outside the gene matches: 8. As DNA, the CDR3 is TGCAGCGTCGCGGGAGGGCCCTTATCGAACACCGGGGAGCTGTTTTTT. It is translated as CSVAGGPLSNTGELFF.

This clonotype appeared many times. The gene calls are TRBV28 and TRBJ2-1, with D possibly matching TRBD2 (5 bases). Germline values: CDR1 MDHEN, CDR2 SYDVKM. CDR3 length: 15 residues. Trimming shortened V by 4 bases and J by 0 bases, and 10 bases separated the two germline ends. DNA of the CDR3: TGTGCCAGCAGTTGGCCGGGGAGCTCCTACAATGAGCAGTTCTTC. Amino acids: CASSWPGSSYNEQFF.

To note about this clonotype: A much larger clone lies a single base off, so this may be a read error. J is TRBJ1-5 and V is TRBV28; possibly TRBD1 for D (6 bases). CDR1 MDHEN and CDR2 SYDVKM come from the germline V gene. The CDR3 runs to 18 residues. CDR3 bases: TGTGCCTGCAGTCCCCCGGCACAGGGAAGTGTTGACAATCAGCCCCAGCATTTT. It is translated as CACSPPAQGSVDNQPQHF.

At least ten counts were recorded for this clonotype. The chain carries TRBV20-1 and TRBJ2-1, with TRBD2 matching over 8 bases. The CDR3 covers 16 residues. Germline V gene sequence: CDR1 DFQATT, CDR2 SNEGSKA (reference sequence). Trimming removed 1 base from V and 0 bases from J; junction bases left unmatched: 5. CDR3 DNA: TGCAGTGCTAGAGGTAAAAGCGGGAGCTCCTACAATGAGCAGTTCTTC. Encoded protein: CSARGKSGSSYNEQFF.

As regards this clonotype: One end of the junction varies from germline; a read error may be responsible. The chain couples TRBV20-1 to TRBJ1-6; the match to TRBD1 covers 7 bases. Germline-derived CDR1 and CDR2 are DFQATT and SNEGSKA (reference sequence). The CDR3 runs to 19 residues. The CDR3: CSARSSPITGTDYNPPLHF. CDR3 coding DNA: TGCAGTGCTAGATCCTCGCCTATTACCGGGACAGATTATAATCCACCCCTCCACTTT.

The V call is TRBV6-1, the J call TRBJ2-5; 8 nucleotides agree with TRBD2. The CDR3 runs to 15 residues. In germline, CDR1 is MNHNS, CDR2 SASEGT. The V and J ends lost 7 bases and 5 bases, in that order; junction bases with no gene match: 12. The CDR3: CASTGTLRGRETQYF. CDR3 bases: TGTGCCAGCACAGGGACTTTGCGCGGGAGGGAGACCCAGTACTTC.

The chain joins TRBV5-4 to TRBJ1-6, with a weak D call TRBD1 (5 bases). Looked up from germline, CDR1 is SGHNT and CDR2 is YYREEE (reference sequence). This CDR3 spans 14 amino acids. The V and J ends lost 4 bases and 7 bases respectively, with 12 bases between them. The DNA of the CDR3 is TGTGCCAGCAGCCGGGACGAAGTCAATTCACCCCTCCACTTT. It translates to CASSRDEVNSPLHF.

This rearrangement joins TRBV6-1 to TRBJ2-2; 10 bases agree with TRBD1. The J segment lost 4 bases and the V segment lost 7 bases, leaving 3 bases of the junction unmatched. CDR3 length equals 14 residues. Germline V gene data show CDR1 as MNHNS and CDR2 as SASEGT. The CDR3 DNA reads TGTGCCAGCACCCGGGACAGGGGCACCGGGGAGCTGTTTTTT. This gives the protein CASTRDRGTGELFF.

The V and J genes are TRBV4-1 and TRBJ1-3, with D perhaps matching TRBD1 (6 bases). The CDR3 totals 14 residues. CDR1 and CDR2 from the germline V gene are MGHRA and YSYEKL. Trimming cost V 3 bases and J 4 bases, with 10 bases left between them. The CDR3 bases are TGCGCCAGCAGCCAGCCCGGACAGGGAAACACCATATATTTT. Translation gives CASSQPGQGNTIYF.

The chain employs TRBV11-2 and TRBJ2-1, with TRBD2 identical over 10 bases. CDR3 length: 15 amino acids. The germline V gene has CDR1 SGHAT and CDR2 FQNNGV. Unmatched junction bases numbered 5, after V lost 0 bases and J lost 9 bases. CDR3 bases: TGTGCCAGCAGCTTAGAAGTAGCGGGGGGTTTTGAGCAGTTCTTC. Amino acid sequence: CASSLEVAGGFEQFF.

This clonotype was detected only a few times. The rearrangement joins TRBV20-1 to TRBJ2-2; 8 bases are a match to TRBD2. Trimming cost V 3 bases and J 7 bases; bases outside gene matches: 4. Germline CDR1 DFQATT, CDR2 SNEGSKA (reference sequence). CDR3 length: 13 residues. The CDR3 loop reads CSASGGGIGELFF. Written as DNA, the CDR3 is TGCAGTGCTAGCGGGGGGGGTATCGGGGAGCTGTTTTTT.

V and J are TRBV4-2 and TRBJ1-4, with 8 nucleotides matching TRBD1. CDR1 is LGHNA, CDR2 YNFKEQ, per germline. This CDR3 is 18 amino acids long. The V and J ends lost 0 bases and 7 bases, in that order; junction bases with no gene match: 13. Here the CDR3 DNA reads TGTGCCAGCAGCCAAGATCAAAGGACAGGGTTGTCTGGTGAAAAACTGTTTTTT. Its protein product is CASSQDQRTGLSGEKLFF.

The chain employs TRBV2 and TRBJ2-1; D is ambiguous. Trimming removed 6 bases from V and 5 bases from J, with 11 bases in between. Per germline, CDR1 SNHLY and CDR2 FYNNEI. This CDR3 comprises 13 residues. The chain's CDR3 is CASSQQWDNEQFF. The CDR3 region has the DNA TGTGCCAGCAGCCAACAGTGGGACAATGAGCAGTTCTTC.

This clonotype has more than one count but fewer than ten. The chain uses TRBV6-9 and TRBJ2-5; no clear D. V was trimmed by 4 bases and J by 5 bases, leaving 5 bases between them. CDR3 length equals 11 residues. Germline CDR1 is MNHGY and CDR2 is SVAAGI. The CDR3 DNA is TGTGCCAGCAGTTCCTTGGAGACCCAGTACTTC. It yields the protein CASSSLETQYF.

V and J are TRBV12-3 or TRBV12-4 and TRBJ2-7; 14 bases map to TRBD2. The CDR3 spans 18 residues. V lost 5 bases, J lost 0 bases, and 9 bases stayed unmatched. The CDR3 is CASSARTSGRPSSYEQYF. In nucleotides, the CDR3 is TGTGCCAGCAGTGCGAGGACTAGCGGGAGGCCCAGCTCCTACGAGCAGTACTTC.

The chain couples TRBV7-3 to TRBJ1-1, with D tentatively TRBD1 (6 bases). CDR3 size: 15 residues. Germline assignment: CDR1 SGHTA and CDR2 FQGTGA. V lost 5 bases and J lost 4, with 17 bases in between. CDR3: CASSPGGGALTEAFF. CDR3 sequence (DNA): TGTGCCAGCAGCCCGGGGGGGGGCGCTCTCACTGAAGCTTTCTTT.

This clonotype was picked up a small number of times. The J gene is TRBJ1-5, the V gene TRBV6-1; D uncertain. This CDR3 comprises 12 residues. Per the germline V gene, CDR1 is MNHNS and CDR2 is SASEGT. The V gene lost 5 bases and the J gene lost 6 bases, with 8 bases spanning the gap. In nucleotides, the CDR3 is TGTGCCAGCAGTAATTATCTTCAGCCCCAGCATTTT. This gives the protein CASSNYLQPQHF.

The chain has TRBV4-2 and TRBJ1-1; D is unresolved. V was shortened by 3 bases and J by 6 bases, with 17 bases between the two germline ends. Per the germline V gene, CDR1 is LGHNA and CDR2 is YNFKEQ. The CDR3 runs 15 residues. The CDR3 nucleotides read TGTGCCAGCAGCCACACGGATCCGCGGAGGGCTGAAGCTTTCTTT. The encoded protein is CASSHTDPRRAEAFF.

A word on this clonotype: A read error may explain this, as a much larger clone is one base away. The chain uses TRBV2 and TRBJ2-2, with 7 bases identical to TRBD2. The CDR3 covers 13 residues. V was clipped by 8 bases and J by 5 bases; unmatched bases: 5. Germline V gene sequence: CDR1 SNHLY, CDR2 FYNNEI. The DNA for the CDR3 is TGTGCCAGCGGGCGGGGAGGGACCGGGGAGCTGTTTTTT. This translates into CASGRGGTGELFF. Drawing the rest from reference TRBV2 and TRBJ2-2, the complete variable domain is EPEVTQTPSHQVTQMGQEVILRCVPISNHLYFYWYRQILGQKVEFLVSFYNNEISEKSEIFDDQFSVERPDGSNFTLKIRSTKLEDSAMYFCASGRGGTGELFFGEGSRLTVL.

The chain couples TRBV25-1 to TRBJ2-6, with 10 bases lining up with TRBD2. CDR1 is MGHDK, CDR2 SYGVNS, per germline. V lost 4 bases and J lost 0; bases outside the gene matches: 9. The CDR3 extends over 19 amino acids. The CDR3 loop reads CASSGGGLAASSGANVLTF. In nucleotides, the CDR3 is TGTGCCAGCAGTGGGGGAGGACTAGCGGCCTCCTCTGGGGCCAACGTCCTGACTTTC. Filled out from reference TRBV25-1 and TRBJ2-6, the complete variable domain reads EADIYQTPRYLVIGTGKKITLECSQTMGHDKMYWYQQDPGMELHLIHYSYGVNSTEKGDLSSESTVSRIRTEHFPLTLESARPSHTSQYLCASSGGGLAASSGANVLTFGAGSRLTVL.

This clonotype has more than one count but fewer than ten. V gene TRBV6-1 combines with J gene TRBJ2-4; 10 nucleotides agree with TRBD1. There are 15 residues in the CDR3. Germline loops: CDR1 MNHNS, CDR2 SASEGT. Trimming at V came to 7 bases and at J to 4 bases, leaving 7 bases not matched to a gene. The CDR3 nucleotides read TGTGCCAGCACCCCCAGGACAGGGGGGAAAAACATTCAGTACTTC. Translating it yields CASTPRTGGKNIQYF.

This clonotype was recorded a few times. V and J are TRBV4-2 and TRBJ1-1; TRBD1 aligns across 7 bases. From germline, CDR1 is LGHNA and CDR2 YNFKEQ. Trimming cost V 5 bases and J 6 bases; bases outside gene matches: 9. CDR3 length: 14 residues. In DNA, the CDR3 is TGTGCCAGCAGCAGACAGGGTGGTAACGCTGAAGCTTTCTTT. Translating gives CASSRQGGNAEAFF.

This clonotype showed up just a few times. The chain recombines TRBV10-1 with TRBJ2-2; unclear D gene. Deletions cut 5 bases from V and 6 bases from J, with 10 bases between. The CDR3 loop spans 13 amino acids. Germline V gene sequence: CDR1 WNHNN, CDR2 SYGVQD (reference sequence). The CDR3 bases are TGCGCCAGCAGTACAACCGTACCCGGGGAGCTGTTTTTT. Protein sequence: CASSTTVPGELFF.

This clonotype was detected ten times or more. J is TRBJ2-5 and V is TRBV20-1; D ambiguous. The CDR3 contains 10 residues. Trimming removed 6 bases at V and 4 bases at J, with 6 bases between. Germline CDR1 and CDR2: DFQATT and SNEGSKA (reference sequence). In nucleotides, the CDR3 is TGCAGTGCCCACAGAGAGACCCAGTACTTC. It translates to CSAHRETQYF.

This clonotype has a count of ten or more. V usage is TRBV3-1 and J usage is TRBJ2-7; 9 bases map to TRBD1. With 1 base clipped from V and 0 bases from J, the junction kept 4 bases outside the gene matches. The germline V gene encodes CDR1 LGHDT and CDR2 YNNKEL (reference sequence). The CDR3 is 16 amino acids. The CDR3 DNA sequence: TGTGCCAGCAGCCAAGGCGGGACAGGGAGCTCCTACGAGCAGTACTTC. Protein: CASSQGGTGSSYEQYF.

The sample holds a few counts of this clonotype. J is TRBJ2-1 and V is TRBV7-2; TRBD2 matches 11 bases. There are 17 residues in the CDR3. The germline gives CDR1 SGHTA, CDR2 FQGNSA. V shed 4 bases, J shed 5 bases, and the junction held 10 bases outside the gene matches. For the CDR3, the DNA is TGTGCCAGCAGCTCCCAAGGACTAGCGGGCAACCACAATGAGCAGTTCTTC. It codes for CASSSQGLAGNHNEQFF.

This clonotype has ten or more counts. J is TRBJ2-7 and V is TRBV3-1; D assignment may be TRBD1 or TRBD2 (5 bases each). The CDR3 has 12 residues. V was cut by 3 bases and J by 5 bases, with 8 bases left in between. The V gene's germline CDR1 is LGHDT and CDR2 YNNKEL (reference sequence). CDR3 DNA sequence: TGTGCCAGCAGCCAGGGGGACCACGAGCAGTACTTC. Translation: CASSQGDHEQYF.